This T cell receptor beta chain was found in a study of T cells in women clearing cervical HPV infection. The study, taken as a whole, reports: Timing of associations relative to infection is unclear; T-cell subsets were not isolated.

Sequencing used immunoSEQ multiplex PCR; TCRdb keeps in-frame clones, though not all of them. The sample table includes roughly 18,000 clones. V was clipped by 1 base and J by 3 bases, with 9 bases between them. The CDR3 covers 15 residues. Germline V gene data show CDR1 as KGHSH and CDR2 as LQKENI. According to its frequency, this clone is medium-sized. Its target is not known. The CDR3 extends 3 residues past the end of the read, so its final part is completed from the germline J gene. Sequenced material: blood buffy coat. The receptor comes from a woman between 18 and 70 years old with a cervical HPV16 infection that either progressed to CIN3+ or cleared (not recorded which). This chain uses TRBV18 with TRBJ1-4, with a tentative D call TRBD1 (5 bases). The part of the CDR3 DNA that was read is TGTGCCAGCTCACCACTGGGGGGATCTAATGAAAAA. It is translated as CASSPLGGSNEK. The entire CDR3 protein reads CASSPLGGSNEKLFF. The whole variable domain, filled in from reference TRBV18 and TRBJ1-4, reads NAGVMQNPRHLVRRRGQEARLRCSPMKGHSHVYWYRQLPEEGLKFMVYLQKENIIDESGMPKERFSAEFPKEGPSILRIQQVVRGDSAAYFCASSPLGGSNEKLFFGSGTQLSVL.